This T cell receptor beta chain emerged from a study of blood T cell repertoires in COVID-19. This CDR3 region has 15 residues. V was clipped by 5 bases and J by 2 bases; unmatched bases: 7. Germline CDR1 MDHEN, CDR2 SYDVKM. Only in-frame clones appear in the TCRdb table, and some are missing; sequencing was by immunoSEQ multiplex PCR. Here the sample spans around 270,000 clones, more than 85% being singletons. Source material: peripheral blood. The J gene is TRBJ2-5, the V gene TRBV28, with 8 positions matching TRBD1. The TCR was taken from a person under 35 with COVID-19, enrolled during active disease. In nucleotides, the CDR3 is TGTGCCAGCAGTGTTGACAGGGGTACTCAAGAGACCCAGTACTTC. This codes for CASSVDRGTQETQYF.